The present TCR beta chain was sequenced within a study of regulatory T cells in long-lasting Graves disease. Study as a whole: Graves' disease counted as persistent after over 5 years of antithyroid drugs with positive TSH receptor antibodies.

Time point denoted: persistent/refractory GD, antithyroid drugs over 5 years with positive TRAb. The TCR library was prepared using RNA isolated from PBMCs. Doctors identified Graves' disease using the American Thyroid Association guidelines. The study, taken as a whole, reports: It is possible that accuracy was reduced by the small size of the sample.

In this sample, this clonotype turned up a few times. Its antigen is not identified. Construction of TCR beta libraries relied on iRepertoire HTBI primers and on Arm-PCR targeting CDR3 regions. Study processing details: About 62 TRBV and about 15 TRBJ segments were identified across samples. Via MiXCR, TCRdb re-called the multiplex PCR reads, giving one row per CDR3 protein. The V and J calls, along with clone size, are taken from TCRdb and not from the paper's own processing. This sample has hundreds of thousands of distinct CDR3 sequences, with around 20% found just once. Germline lookup yields CDR1 SEHNR and CDR2 FQNEAQ (reference sequence). The CDR3 covers 15 residues. Trimming removed 5 bases at V and 3 bases at J, with 17 bases between.

The source is a female donor with Graves disease. This specimen consisted of peripheral blood mononuclear cells (PBMCs), obtained when the disease was refractory, from a patient treated with antithyroid drugs. The V and J genes are TRBV7-9 and TRBJ2-7; either TRBD1 or TRBD2 may supply D (5 bases each). CDR3 amino acids: CASSPGWAGSYEQYF. CDR3 nucleotides: TGTGCCAGCAGCCCAGGTTGGGCAGGGAGCTACGAGCAGTACTTC.